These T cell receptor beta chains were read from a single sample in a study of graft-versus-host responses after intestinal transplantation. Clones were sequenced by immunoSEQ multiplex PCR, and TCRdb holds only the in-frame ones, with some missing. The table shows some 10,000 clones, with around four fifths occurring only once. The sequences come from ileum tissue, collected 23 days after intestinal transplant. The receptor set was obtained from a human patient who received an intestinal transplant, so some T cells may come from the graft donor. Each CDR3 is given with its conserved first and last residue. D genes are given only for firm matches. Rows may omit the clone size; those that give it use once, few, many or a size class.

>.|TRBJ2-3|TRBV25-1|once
TGTGCCAGCAGTGAAAAGGGGGTGGGTACAGATACGCAGTATTTT
CASSEKGVGTDTQYF
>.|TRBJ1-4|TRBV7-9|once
TGTGCCAGCAGCTGGGGGGAAGGGATTGAAAAACTGTTTTTT
CASSWGEGIEKLFF
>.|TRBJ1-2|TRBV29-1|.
TGCAGCGTTGAGTTTGTTCAGGGAGAACTTTATGGCTACACCTTC
CSVEFVQGELYGYTF
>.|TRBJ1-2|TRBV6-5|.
TGTGCCAGCAGCTTCCCGGGCCATGGCTACACCTTC
CASSFPGHGYTF
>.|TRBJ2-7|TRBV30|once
TGTGCCTGGACACCGGGACCGTCCTACGAGCAGTACTTC
CAWTPGPSYEQYF
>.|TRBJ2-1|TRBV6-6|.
TGTGCCAGCACCACCCCCAGGCCCCTGGAAAGCAATGAGCAGTTCTTC
CASTTPRPLESNEQFF
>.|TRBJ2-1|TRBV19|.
TGTGCCAGTAGTATCGGGACTTCATACAATGAGCAGTTCTTC
CASSIGTSYNEQFF
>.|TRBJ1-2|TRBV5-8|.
TGTGCCAGCAGCTTGTTGGGGAACCCGAGCTATGGCTACACCTTC
CASSLLGNPSYGYTF
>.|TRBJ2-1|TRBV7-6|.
TGTGCCAGCAGCTTAGCGGGAGTACGCGATGAGCAGTTCTTC
CASSLAGVRDEQFF
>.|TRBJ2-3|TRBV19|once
TGTGCCAGTAGTATGGCCAGAGCTCCAGATACGCAGTATTTT
CASSMARAPDTQYF
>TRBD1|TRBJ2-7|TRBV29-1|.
TGCAGCGCGGAGACAGGGAGCTCCTACGAGCAGTACTTC
CSAETGSSYEQYF
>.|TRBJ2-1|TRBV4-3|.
TGCGCCAGCAGCCTCCAGCCAGACAATGAGCAGTTCTTC
CASSLQPDNEQFF
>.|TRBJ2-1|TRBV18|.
TGTGCCAGCTCACCACCGGTTCGCAGCCCCTACAATGAGCAGTTCTTC
CASSPPVRSPYNEQFF
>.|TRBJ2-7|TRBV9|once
TGTGCCAGCAGCGGTGATGATTCCGAGCAGTACTTC
CASSGDDSEQYF
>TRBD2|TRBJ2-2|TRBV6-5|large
TGTGCCAGCAGTCCCCTCCCGACTAGCGCCGGGGAGCTGTTTTTT
CASSPLPTSAGELFF
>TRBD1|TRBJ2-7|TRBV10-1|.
TGCGCCAGCAGCCCAATTCGACAGGGGGCGTTCGAGCAGTACTTC
CASSPIRQGAFEQYF